These 27 T cell receptor beta chains came from one sample sequenced in a study of T cells after yellow fever vaccination (dated by TCRdb to the late 2010s). The library was made by 5' RACE. The sample was run on an Illumina HiSeq 2500. Using fastp trimming at Q25 and MiXCR clonotype assembly, TCRdb reanalyzed the public sequencing data and kept in-frame beta chains. Duplicate CDR3 protein sequences are folded into a single record with the most common DNA and genes. The sample includes around 15,000 distinct CDR3 sequences, with approximately 4.1% observed a single time. The top ten clonotypes cover about 0.4% of the sample. This specimen's treatment or condition label, per the study, means: live attenuated yellow fever vaccine strain. The starting material was PBMCs, either bulk or a sorted T-cell subset (CD4+, CD8+, memory, or dextramer-sorted; not recorded which), obtained 15 days after the yellow fever booster vaccination. The receptors were sampled from a man aged 25 to 40 who received the YFV17D yellow fever vaccine.

By sample share, this clonotype is medium-sized. The genes are TRBV29-1 and TRBJ1-2, with unresolved D. The CDR3 runs to 11 residues. Germline values: CDR1 SQVTM, CDR2 ANQGSEA. The CDR3 sequence is CGGLLVYGYTF. As DNA, the CDR3 is TGCGGTGGACTGTTGGTCTATGGCTACACCTTC. The variable domain in full, completed from reference TRBV29-1 and TRBJ1-2, reads SAVISQKPSRDICQRGTSLTIQCQVDSQVTMMFWYRQQPGQSLTLIATANQGSEATYESGFVIDKFPISRPNLTFSTLTVSNMSPEDSSIYLCGGLLVYGYTFGSGTRLTVV.

This clonotype has at least ten counts. V usage is TRBV5-6 and J usage is TRBJ2-7; the D is unclear. The ends were cut back, 5 bases at V and 4 bases at J, with 13 bases in the middle. CDR1 and CDR2 (germline): SGHDT, YYEEEE. This CDR3 has 13 residues. CDR3 region: CASSSWTRYEQYF. The CDR3 DNA follows: TGTGCCAGCAGTTCCTGGACCCGGTACGAGCAGTACTTC.

This clonotype was seen many times. The chain combines TRBV7-9 with TRBJ1-2; 8 nucleotides align to TRBD1. Germline trimming cut 5 bases from V and 3 bases from J; bases unmatched to any gene: 5. This CDR3 is 14 amino acids long. CDR1 is SEHNR, CDR2 FQNEAQ, per germline (reference sequence). CDR3 DNA sequence: TGTGCCAGCAGCAGCAGGGGGCGCGACTATGGCTACACCTTC. Translation gives CASSSRGRDYGYTF. The variable domain in full, completed from reference TRBV7-9 and TRBJ1-2, reads DTGVSQNPRHKITKRGQNVTFRCDPISEHNRLYWYRQTLGQGPEFLTYFQNEAQLEKSRLLSDRFSAERPKGSFSTLEIQRTEQGDSAMYLCASSSRGRDYGYTFGSGTRLTVV.

As to this clonotype: At one of its ends the junction is not consistent with the germline gene, which may arise from a read error. V and J are TRBV20-1 and TRBJ2-1; D might be TRBD2 (6 bases). The CDR3 length is 17 residues. Looked up from germline, CDR1 is DFQATT and CDR2 is SNEGSKA (reference sequence). Here the CDR3 DNA reads TGCTGTGCCAATCCCACTCCGCGGGAAACGTACTTGGATGAGCAGTTCTTC. It encodes CCANPTPRETYLDEQFF.

The sample holds many counts of this clonotype. The chain couples TRBV6-2 or TRBV6-3 to TRBJ2-3, with D unclear. V lost 7 bases to trimming and J lost 0 bases, with 26 bases between them. The CDR3 sequence is 19 residues long. Per the germline V gene, CDR1 is MNHEY and CDR2 is SVGEGT. The CDR3 loop is CASTSLAAIKGWSTDTQYF. CDR3 nucleotide sequence: TGTGCCAGCACCTCCCTGGCCGCAATAAAAGGATGGAGCACAGATACGCAGTATTTT.

This clonotype is labeled medium-sized. The rearrangement uses TRBV20-1 and TRBJ2-7; D ambiguous. The CDR3 is made up of 11 amino acids. The germline gives CDR1 DFQATT, CDR2 SNEGSKA (reference sequence). In nucleotides, the CDR3 is TGCAGCATCGGTGGGCCCTACGAGCAGTACTTC. Its translation: CSIGGPYEQYF.

This clonotype is medium-sized by share. V gene TRBV9 combines with J gene TRBJ1-2; D is unresolved. Germline-derived CDR1 and CDR2 are SGDLS and YYNGEE. V dropped 6 bases and J dropped 4 bases, with 7 bases sitting between them. The CDR3 spans 11 residues. Written as DNA, the CDR3 is TGTGCCAGCATGGGGAGCTATGGCTACACCTTC. It translates to CASMGSYGYTF.

This clonotype has at least ten counts. V and J are TRBV7-6 and TRBJ2-7; tentatively, D is TRBD1 (5 bases). V was trimmed by 4 bases and J by 4 bases, leaving 11 bases between them. The CDR3 is 13 amino acids. CDR1 and CDR2 from the germline V gene are SGHVS and FNYEAQ. In DNA form, the CDR3 reads TGTGCCAGCAGCTGTCGACAGCCATACGAGCAGTACTTC. It yields the protein CASSCRQPYEQYF.

This clonotype was counted many times. The chain combines TRBV6-5 with TRBJ2-3, with D possibly matching TRBD1 (6 bases). This CDR3 comprises 17 residues. Germline CDR1 MNHEY, CDR2 SVGAGI. V lost 6 bases and J lost 2, with 21 bases in between. CDR3 bases: TGTGCCAGCAGCGCCCCGGACAGTCCTAGTCTCACAGATACGCAGTATTTT. Amino acids: CASSAPDSPSLTDTQYF.

This clonotype has a count of ten or more. This chain links TRBV4-1 with TRBJ2-1; 11 positions agree with TRBD1. The CDR3 consists of 17 residues. CDR1 and CDR2 (germline): MGHRA, YSYEKL. Trimming removed 0 bases from V and 4 bases from J; junction bases left unmatched: 5. CDR3 in DNA: TGCGCCAGCAGCCAAGACCCCGGGACAGGGGGTTACAATGAGCAGTTCTTC. Amino acids: CASSQDPGTGGYNEQFF.

The table lists this clonotype with many counts. The chain joins TRBV24-1 to TRBJ1-5; a possible D gene is TRBD1 (6 bases). Germline lookup yields CDR1 KGHDR and CDR2 SFDVKD. The V and J ends lost 3 bases and 11 bases respectively, with 10 bases between them. The CDR3 runs to 12 residues. CDR3 amino acids: CATSDGGVAQHF. Written as DNA, the CDR3 is TGTGCCACCAGTGATGGGGGCGTAGCCCAGCATTTT.

This clonotype is labeled as medium-sized. The V and J genes are TRBV6-5 and TRBJ1-1; no clear D. CDR1 and CDR2 (germline): MNHEY, SVGAGI. The V end lost 0 bases, the J end lost 1 base, and 6 bases lay between the germline ends. The length of the CDR3 is 14 residues. The CDR3 region is CASSYSSRNTEAFF. The CDR3 bases are TGTGCCAGCAGTTACTCTTCTCGGAACACTGAAGCTTTCTTT.

This clonotype has a count of ten or more. The rearrangement uses TRBV7-6 and TRBJ2-7; the D is unclear. Trimming pared 5 bases from V and 3 bases from J, leaving 17 bases between. Germline CDR1 and CDR2: SGHVS and FNYEAQ. This CDR3 is built from 15 residues. This CDR3 is CASSTREARVYEQYF. The CDR3 DNA sequence: TGTGCCAGCAGCACCCGTGAGGCCCGGGTCTACGAGCAGTACTTC. The full variable domain, with the rest looked up from reference TRBV7-6 and TRBJ2-7, is GAGVSQSPRYKVTKRGQDVALRCDPISGHVSLYWYRQALGQGPEFLTYFNYEAQQDKSGLPNDRFSAERPEGSISTLTIQRTEQRDSAMYRCASSTREARVYEQYFGPGTRLTVT.

This clonotype came up many times. This sequence joins TRBV3-1 and TRBJ2-1; 8 nucleotides line up with TRBD2. CDR1 LGHDT and CDR2 YNNKEL come from the germline V gene (reference sequence). Trimming removed 1 base from V and 1 base from J; junction bases left unmatched: 6. The CDR3 has 17 amino acids. The CDR3 DNA reads TGTGCCAGCAGCCAAGGGATAGCGGGACTTTCCTACAATGAGCAGTTCTTC. It encodes CASSQGIAGLSYNEQFF.

This clonotype was seen ten or more times. The chain links TRBV15 to TRBJ2-5; no clear D. Germline V gene lookup returns CDR1 LNHNV and CDR2 YYDKDF (reference sequence). CDR3 length: 13 residues. V shed 0 bases and J shed 5 bases, with 7 bases lying between them. In nucleotides, the CDR3 is TGTGCCACCAGCAGAGATGACGGGGAGACCCAGTACTTC. It is translated as CATSRDDGETQYF.

By share of the sample, this clonotype is medium-sized. The rearrangement uses TRBV5-1 and TRBJ1-1; a possible D gene is TRBD1 (5 bases). V was shortened by 4 bases and J by 1 base, with 11 bases between the two germline ends. This CDR3 has 14 residues. The germline V gene has CDR1 SGHRS and CDR2 YFSETQ. This chain's CDR3 is CASSKDTSNTEAFF. CDR3 DNA: TGCGCCAGCAGCAAGGACACATCGAACACTGAAGCTTTCTTT.

The chain couples TRBV7-9 to TRBJ2-5; 7 nucleotides align to TRBD1. V lost 4 bases, J lost 8 bases, and 7 bases stayed unmatched. This CDR3 region has 13 residues. Per the germline V gene, CDR1 is SEHNR and CDR2 is FQNEAQ (reference sequence). The CDR3 is CASSSSGGVTQYF. The CDR3 nucleotides read TGTGCCAGCAGCTCCTCAGGGGGAGTTACCCAGTACTTC. The full variable domain, its missing parts supplied by reference TRBV7-9 and TRBJ2-5, is DTGVSQNPRHKITKRGQNVTFRCDPISEHNRLYWYRQTLGQGPEFLTYFQNEAQLEKSRLLSDRFSAERPKGSFSTLEIQRTEQGDSAMYLCASSSSGGVTQYFGPGTRLLVL.

This clonotype was recorded at least ten times. The chain employs TRBV7-9 and TRBJ2-7, with D perhaps assigned TRBD1 or TRBD2 (5 bases each). The CDR3 covers 16 residues. Germline loops: CDR1 SEHNR, CDR2 FQNEAQ (reference sequence). The V end lost 5 bases, the J end lost 1 base, and 18 bases lay between the germline ends. The CDR3 DNA is TGTGCCAGCAGCCCAATCCCGGGACCTTCTTCCTACGAGCAGTACTTC. Amino acid sequence: CASSPIPGPSSYEQYF.

This clonotype was counted at least ten times. Written as DNA, the CDR3 is TGTGCCTGGAAAGAACCCCTAGCGGGAGCTGCGTCCTACGAGCAGTACTTC. The encoded protein is CAWKEPLAGAASYEQYF. This chain connects TRBV30 to TRBJ2-7; 10 bases agree with TRBD2. Trimming cost V 4 bases and J 1 base; bases outside gene matches: 13. Germline V gene sequence: CDR1 GTSNPN, CDR2 SVGIG (reference sequence). The CDR3 has 17 amino acids.

The chain joins TRBV6-2 or TRBV6-3 to TRBJ2-5; a weak D match, TRBD1 (6 bases). Germline V CDR1 and CDR2: MNHEY, SVGEGT. Trimming left V 2 bases short and J 2 bases short, with 9 bases between. This CDR3 contains 14 residues. The CDR3 DNA follows: TGTGCCAGCAGTTACATGGGGGCTCAAGAGACCCAGTACTTC. Translating gives CASSYMGAQETQYF.

This clonotype was observed at least ten times. The chain recombines TRBV20-1 with TRBJ2-3; D gene unclear. Deletions cut 7 bases from V and 4 bases from J, with 15 bases between. The CDR3 is made up of 13 amino acids. Germline loops: CDR1 DFQATT, CDR2 SNEGSKA (reference sequence). The CDR3 reads CSVSRVGSDTQYF. The CDR3 bases are TGCAGTGTTTCCCGAGTAGGTTCAGATACGCAGTATTTT.

This clonotype was observed many times. CDR3 in DNA: TGTGCCAGCAGCGTAGAACAGGGTCTCGAGCAGTACTTC. As protein: CASSVEQGLEQYF. V is TRBV9 and J is TRBJ2-7; D possibly corresponds to TRBD1 (6 bases). The CDR3 runs 13 residues. Germline-derived CDR1 and CDR2 are SGDLS and YYNGEE. V lost 0 bases and J lost 6, with 10 bases in between.

This clonotype was counted ten times or more. The chain recombines TRBV19 with TRBJ1-5; 7 nucleotides line up with TRBD1. Germline V gene data show CDR1 as LNHDA and CDR2 as SQIVND (reference sequence). The trim removed 8 bases at V and 2 bases at J, leaving 6 bases unmatched. The CDR3 covers 14 residues. The CDR3 bases are TGTGCCAGTGCAGGGGGTCCGGGCAATCAGCCCCAGCATTTT. Translation: CASAGGPGNQPQHF.

This clonotype has a count of ten or more. The chain uses TRBV5-1 and TRBJ1-2; 12 bases map to TRBD1. V gave up 4 bases and J gave up 6 bases; unmatched junction bases: 4. The CDR3 length is 14 residues. Germline V gene sequence: CDR1 SGHRS, CDR2 YFSETQ. This CDR3 reads CASSGGTGGDGYTF. In nucleotides, the CDR3 is TGCGCCAGCAGCGGGGGGACAGGGGGCGATGGCTACACCTTC.

The table lists this clonotype with many counts. V gene TRBV5-1 combines with J gene TRBJ1-1; TRBD1 matches at 7 bases. CDR1 and CDR2 (germline): SGHRS, YFSETQ. Trimming removed 0 bases from V and 7 bases from J; junction bases left unmatched: 3. CDR3 length: 13 amino acids. CDR3 coding DNA: TGCGCCAGCAGCTTGGAAGGGGGCAGTGAAGCTTTCTTT. Protein sequence: CASSLEGGSEAFF. Variable domain in full (rest from reference TRBV5-1 and TRBJ1-1): KAGVTQTPRYLIKTRGQQVTLSCSPISGHRSVSWYQQTPGQGLQFLFEYFSETQRNKGNFPGRFSGRQFSNSRSEMNVSTLELGDSALYLCASSLEGGSEAFFGQGTRLTVV.

This clonotype was observed at least ten times. CDR3 protein: CSARDQQVQREHFEQYF. CDR3 nucleotides: TGCAGTGCTAGAGATCAGCAGGTCCAGCGGGAGCACTTCGAGCAGTACTTC. The chain recombines TRBV20-1 with TRBJ2-7; 8 nucleotides match TRBD2. The CDR3 length is 17 residues. Per the germline V gene, CDR1 is DFQATT and CDR2 is SNEGSKA (reference sequence). V shed 0 bases, J shed 6 bases, and the junction held 16 bases outside the gene matches.

This clonotype was seen repeatedly, ten times or more. The V gene is TRBV28, the J gene TRBJ2-7; either TRBD1 or TRBD2 may supply D (5 bases each). In germline, CDR1 is MDHEN, CDR2 SYDVKM. This CDR3 is built from 12 residues. V was shortened by 8 bases and J by 3 bases, with 11 bases between the two germline ends. The CDR3 bases are TGTGCCAGCGAGAAGGGACGCTACGAGCAGTACTTC. Amino acids: CASEKGRYEQYF.